The next 23 T cell receptor beta chains were all read from a single sample in a study of regulatory T cells in long-lasting Graves disease. Time point specified: newly diagnosed GD, antithyroid drugs for less than 3 months. The TCR library was prepared using RNA isolated from PBMCs. CDR3 regions were amplified by Arm-PCR using iRepertoire HTBI primers to build TCR beta libraries. TCRdb reanalysed the multiplex PCR reads using MiXCR and keeps one entry per CDR3 protein. The sample lists roughly 500,000 distinct CDR3 sequences; 13% were seen once. This sample was shared with a second study, whose subject was T cells in Graves' hyperthyroidism and ophthalmopathy.

The sample was peripheral blood mononuclear cells (PBMCs), taken at new diagnosis, from a patient treated with antithyroid drugs. These receptors all come from a man aged 30 to 39 with Graves disease.

This clonotype has at least ten counts. The CDR3 reads CSRPGGTEAFF. In DNA, the CDR3 is TGCAGTCGACCAGGAGGGACTGAAGCTTTCTTT. This chain connects TRBV20-1 to TRBJ1-1; the D is unclear. Trimming stripped 8 bases from V and 5 bases from J, with 12 bases between. The germline gives CDR1 DFQATT, CDR2 SNEGSKA (reference sequence). The CDR3 has 11 amino acids.

This clonotype has a count of ten or more. This chain connects TRBV7-2 to TRBJ2-7; TRBD2 aligns across 10 bases. The V segment lost 5 bases and the J segment 4 bases; nucleotides outside the gene matches: 8. The CDR3 totals 15 residues. In germline, CDR1 is SGHTA, CDR2 FQGNSA. The CDR3 DNA follows: TGTGCCAGCAGCGAGGAACTAGCGGGGACATACGAGCAGTACTTC. Translating gives CASSEELAGTYEQYF.

In its sample, this clonotype was seen many times. This chain links TRBV12-3 or TRBV12-4 with TRBJ1-2, with TRBD1 identical over 7 bases. This CDR3 is 14 amino acids long. J gave up 4 bases and V 3 bases, and 5 bases lay outside the gene matches. The CDR3 loop reads CASSLGDSLYGYTF. DNA for the CDR3: TGTGCCAGCAGTTTGGGGGACAGTCTCTATGGCTACACCTTC.

Many counts were recorded for this clonotype. The chain carries TRBV6-5 and TRBJ2-5; TRBD1 might be the D (5 bases). V lost 1 base and J lost 5, with 14 bases in between. Germline V gene data show CDR1 as MNHEY and CDR2 as SVGAGI. The CDR3 totals 15 residues. The CDR3 coding sequence is TGTGCCAGCAGTTACTGGGGCTCAAAGTCGGAGACCCAGTACTTC. Translated, it gives CASSYWGSKSETQYF.

This clonotype occurred many times. J is TRBJ2-1 and V is TRBV27; 7 positions match TRBD2. The CDR3 runs 16 residues. V dropped 6 bases and J dropped 8; count of bases not matched to a gene: 16. The germline gives CDR1 MNHEY, CDR2 SMNVEV (reference sequence). The CDR3 nucleotides are TGTGCCAGCAGCCCCGAGCGGGGAGCGGGTTTGTATGAGCAGTTCTTC. This translates into CASSPERGAGLYEQFF.

This clonotype has at least ten counts. The CDR3 reads CASSQGQTITYEQYF. The DNA for the CDR3 is TGTGCCAGCAGTCAGGGACAGACCATTACCTACGAGCAGTACTTC. This chain uses TRBV27 with TRBJ2-7, with TRBD1 matching 7 bases. The CDR3 totals 15 residues. Germline V gives CDR1 MNHEY, CDR2 SMNVEV (reference sequence). Trimming cost V 5 bases and J 2 bases; bases outside gene matches: 9.

This clonotype showed up just a few times. A read error is likely, as this CDR3 ends without the conserved phenylalanine or tryptophan. The limits of the CDR3 on the DNA are not certain, so only TCRdb's listed CDR3 is given. The V and J genes are TRBV7-2 and TRBJ2-1; the table names TRBD2, a call not compared with the DNA. With termini counted, the CDR3 has 14 amino acids. Germline V gene sequence: CDR1 SGHTA, CDR2 FQGNSA. The CDR3 here is CASSLEVLGGREEI.

At least ten counts were recorded for this clonotype. The chain joins TRBV7-2 to TRBJ2-5; no reliable D call. This CDR3 region has 14 residues. V lost 5 bases, J lost 4 bases, and 14 bases lay in between. CDR1 SGHTA and CDR2 FQGNSA come from the germline V gene. The CDR3, as DNA: TGTGCCAGCAGCAAAAGGCGCGATGGAGAGACCCAGTACTTC. Translating it yields CASSKRRDGETQYF.

This clonotype was detected ten times or more. J is TRBJ2-1 and V is TRBV11-3, with 12 nucleotides matching TRBD2. The CDR3 contains 15 residues. V was clipped by 5 bases and J by 4 bases; unmatched bases: 3. Germline values: CDR1 SGHNT, CDR2 YENEEA. The chain's CDR3 is CASSATSGRYNEQFF. The CDR3 nucleotides read TGTGCCAGCAGCGCGACTAGCGGGAGATACAATGAGCAGTTCTTC.

Ten or more counts support this clonotype. The chain combines TRBV27 with TRBJ1-5, with D possibly being TRBD1 (6 bases). With 6 bases removed from V and 7 bases from J, the gap between germline ends came to 13 bases. This CDR3 has 13 residues. Per the germline V gene, CDR1 is MNHEY and CDR2 is SMNVEV (reference sequence). The CDR3 reads CASSPGGGQPQHF. CDR3 nucleotides: TGTGCCAGCAGCCCGGGAGGGGGGCAGCCCCAGCATTTT.

This clonotype was counted many times. The rearrangement uses TRBV11-2 and TRBJ2-1; D is unclear. Germline V gene lookup returns CDR1 SGHAT and CDR2 FQNNGV. The CDR3 covers 15 residues. V shed 1 base and J shed 3 bases, with 10 bases lying between them. This CDR3 reads CASSLVISLYNEQFF. The CDR3 coding sequence is TGTGCCAGCAGCTTAGTAATATCCCTCTACAATGAGCAGTTCTTC.

Regarding this clonotype: With a much larger clone just one base away, this may be a read error. The chain has TRBV12-3 or TRBV12-4 and TRBJ2-5; no definite D call. The CDR3 runs 13 residues. CDR3 in amino acids: CASSQTSQEAQYF. Written as DNA, the CDR3 is TGTGCCAGCAGTCAGACATCCCAAGAGGCCCAGTACTTC.

This clonotype showed up many times. This chain connects TRBV15 to TRBJ1-1; 8 nucleotides match TRBD1. This CDR3 is built from 15 residues. The junction had 5 bases not matched to a gene; V was cut back by 4 bases and J by 1 base. CDR1 is LNHNV, CDR2 YYDKDF, per germline (reference sequence). The CDR3 coding sequence is TGTGCCACCAGCACTCGGACAGGGAGGAACACTGAAGCTTTCTTT. This gives the protein CATSTRTGRNTEAFF.

This clonotype has only one observation. This rearrangement joins TRBV2 to TRBJ1-2; 8 bases are a match to TRBD1. V lost 8 bases, J lost 9 bases, and 8 bases stayed unmatched. The CDR3 contains 12 residues. CDR1 is SNHLY and CDR2 is FYNNEI in the germline V gene. The CDR3 nucleotides are TGTGCCAGCTCAGGGGGCCCGGGCAGCTACACCTTC. As protein: CASSGGPGSYTF.

This clonotype came up many times. The chain uses TRBV15 and TRBJ2-2; D is undetermined. V lost 6 bases and J lost 2, with 7 bases in between. From germline, CDR1 is LNHNV and CDR2 YYDKDF (reference sequence). The length of the CDR3 is 13 residues. The CDR3 DNA reads as TGTGCCACCAGGCTACATAACACCGGGGAGCTGTTTTTT. Translating gives CATRLHNTGELFF.

This clonotype was found a few times. The J gene is TRBJ2-7, the V gene TRBV29-1; D might be TRBD1 (6 bases). In germline, CDR1 is SQVTM, CDR2 ANQGSEA. The V gene lost 6 bases and the J gene lost 6 bases, with 21 bases spanning the gap. This CDR3 contains 14 residues. Written as DNA, the CDR3 is TGCAGCGTCGCCGCCGGGACACTCCTCGGCGAGCAGTACTTC. Encoded protein: CSVAAGTLLGEQYF.

The rearrangement joins TRBV7-9 to TRBJ1-1; D perhaps matches TRBD1 (5 bases). The V end lost 9 bases, the J end lost 4 bases, and 18 bases lay between the germline ends. CDR3 length: 14 amino acids. CDR1 SEHNR and CDR2 FQNEAQ come from the germline V gene (reference sequence). The CDR3 loop reads CASKKDTRPTEAFF. DNA for the CDR3: TGTGCCAGTAAGAAGGACACTCGCCCCACTGAAGCTTTCTTT.

This clonotype came up many times. V usage is TRBV20-1 and J usage is TRBJ2-5, with D possibly matching TRBD1 (6 bases). Germline assignment: CDR1 DFQATT and CDR2 SNEGSKA (reference sequence). The V end was cut by 6 bases, the J end by 5 bases, with 19 bases between. The CDR3 has 14 amino acids. The CDR3 DNA sequence: TGCAGTGCGAGGGACCCCCAGAGGGGGGAGACCCAGTACTTC. Residues: CSARDPQRGETQYF.

This clonotype was detected many times. V and J are TRBV20-1 and TRBJ2-7; D might be TRBD1 (6 bases). Germline CDR1 and CDR2: DFQATT and SNEGSKA (reference sequence). The CDR3 spans 12 residues. V lost 6 bases and J lost 5, with 14 bases in between. In DNA, the CDR3 is TGCAGTGCAGGGGGACCCGGCGACGAGCAGTACTTC. It translates to CSAGGPGDEQYF.

Points on this clonotype: A much larger clone sits a single nucleotide away, making a read error possible. A read error is likely, as this CDR3 ends without the conserved phenylalanine or tryptophan. The chain employs TRBV6-1 and TRBJ1-5; D possibly corresponds to TRBD1 (5 bases). V shed 7 bases and J shed 2 bases, with 9 bases lying between them. CDR1 and CDR2 (germline): MNHNS, SASEGT. The CDR3 sequence is 13 residues long. The CDR3 region is CASNWDGNQPQHS. DNA for the CDR3: TGTGCCAGCAACTGGGACGGCAATCAGCCCCAGCATTCT.

In this sample, this clonotype turned up many times. This sequence joins TRBV7-9 and TRBJ2-1; maybe TRBD1 (6 bases). This CDR3 spans 14 amino acids. CDR1 and CDR2 from the germline V gene are SEHNR and FQNEAQ (reference sequence). Trimming removed 3 bases from V and 5 bases from J, with 11 bases in between. CDR3 protein: CASSFQGQDNEQFF. As DNA, the CDR3 is TGTGCCAGCAGCTTCCAGGGACAAGACAATGAGCAGTTCTTC.

This clonotype came up a few times. The V call is TRBV27, the J call TRBJ2-3; TRBD2 matches at 12 bases. This CDR3 region has 19 residues. Trimming at V came to 6 bases and at J to 0 bases, leaving 13 bases not matched to a gene. Looked up from germline, CDR1 is MNHEY and CDR2 is SMNVEV (reference sequence). The CDR3 nucleotides are TGTGCCAGCAGATTAGGATGGCCCGGACTAGCGGGGAGCACAGATACGCAGTATTTT. Protein sequence: CASRLGWPGLAGSTDTQYF.

This clonotype was picked up many times. The gene calls are TRBV20-1 and TRBJ2-1; the match to TRBD2 covers 8 bases. V lost 6 bases, J lost 7 bases, and 14 bases stayed unmatched. This CDR3 has 15 residues. Germline CDR1 and CDR2: DFQATT and SNEGSKA (reference sequence). Written as DNA, the CDR3 is TGCAGTGCCGAACCCTCGATGGGCGGGGGGAATGAGCAGTTCTTC. It codes for CSAEPSMGGGNEQFF.